This T cell receptor (beta chain) was recovered during a study of blood T cell repertoires in COVID-19. The wider study: There were acute and convalescent COVID-19 samples, and they came from the United States, Italy and Spain. PBMCs, B-cell-depleted T cells, or T cells provided the cDNA or gDNA that made up the material.

Source study methods: It was from reference gene primer amplification that nucleated cell counts were estimated. The data were produced by immunoSEQ multiplex PCR, yet TCRdb's version contains in-frame clones alone and is incomplete. The V and J calls and the clone size are those of that table, but D and trimming were determined from the DNA. The repertoire includes about 110,000 clones, 80% to 85% of them detected once, and 0.7% to 1% sits in the top ten. CDR1 GTSNPN and CDR2 SVGIG come from the germline V gene (reference sequence). This CDR3 region has 13 residues. The germline V and J ends were trimmed by 5 bases and 0 bases, with 10 bases remaining between them.

This chain links TRBV30 with TRBJ1-1, with D unclear. The sequencing input was peripheral blood. The receptor's source is a woman in her 70s with acute or convalescent COVID-19. This CDR3 reads CAWGEDLNTEAFF. Here the CDR3 DNA reads TGTGCCTGGGGCGAGGATCTGAACACTGAAGCTTTCTTT.